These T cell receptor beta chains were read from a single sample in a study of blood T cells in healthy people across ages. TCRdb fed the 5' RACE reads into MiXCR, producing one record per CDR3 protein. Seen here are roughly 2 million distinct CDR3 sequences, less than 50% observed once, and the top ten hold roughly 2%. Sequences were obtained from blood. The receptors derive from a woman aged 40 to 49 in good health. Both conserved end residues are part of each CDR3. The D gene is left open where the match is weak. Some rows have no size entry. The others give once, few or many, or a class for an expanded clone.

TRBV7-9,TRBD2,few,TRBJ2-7,CASSFASGRSRYEQYF,TGTGCCAGCAGCTTCGCTAGCGGGCGGTCTCGGTACGAGCAGTACTTC
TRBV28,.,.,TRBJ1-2,CASSWDTVQNYGCTF,TGTGCCAGCAGTTGGGACACAGTACAAAACTATGGCTGCACCTTC
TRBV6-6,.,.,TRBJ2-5,CASSYSTGVAFQETQYF,TGTGCCAGCAGTTACTCGACTGGGGTAGCGTTCCAAGAGACCCAGTACTTC
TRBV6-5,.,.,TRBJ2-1,CASTPRYRNEQFF,TGTGCCAGCACCCCTAGGTACAGGAATGAGCAGTTCTTC
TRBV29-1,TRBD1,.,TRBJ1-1,CSAGPGQGFTEAFF,TGCAGCGCCGGCCCGGGACAGGGTTTCACTGAAGCTTTCTTT
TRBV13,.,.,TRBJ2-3,CASSLGRGVRYF,TGTGCCAGCAGCTTAGGTCGAGGGGTGCGGTATTTT
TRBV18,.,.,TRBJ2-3,CASSRGEPGTSTDTQYF,TGTGCCAGCTCCCGGGGTGAGCCCGGAACTAGCACAGATACGCAGTATTTT
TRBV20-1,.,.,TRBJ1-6,CSASYPDSPLHF,TGCAGTGCTAGCTACCCAGATTCACCCCTCCACTTT
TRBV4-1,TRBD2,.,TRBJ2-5,CASSQDLHAGGQETQYF,TGCGCCAGCAGCCAAGATCTTCACGCGGGGGGGCAAGAGACCCAGTACTTC
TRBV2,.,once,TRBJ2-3,CASSEAGVDSTDTQYF,TGTGCCAGCAGTGAAGCCGGGGTGGATAGCACAGATACGCAGTATTTT
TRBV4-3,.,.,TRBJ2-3,CASSQDETDPSDTQYF,TGCGCCAGCAGCCAAGATGAGACAGATCCCTCCGATACGCAGTATTTT
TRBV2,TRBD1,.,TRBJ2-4,CASKGSGGVGNIQYF,TGTGCCAGCAAAGGTTCAGGGGGCGTTGGAAACATTCAGTACTTC
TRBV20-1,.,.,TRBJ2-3,CSARDPSGVFTDTQYF,TGCAGTGCTAGAGATCCCTCGGGGGTCTTCACAGATACGCAGTATTTT
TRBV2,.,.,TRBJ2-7,CASKKDGIYEQYF,TGTGCCAGCAAAAAAGACGGGATCTACGAGCAGTACTTC
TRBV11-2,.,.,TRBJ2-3,CANSLDRGNPFTDTQYF,TGTGCCAACAGCTTAGATAGGGGAAACCCCTTCACAGATACGCAGTATTTT
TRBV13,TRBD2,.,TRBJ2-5,CASSYRGGGQETQYF,TGTGCTAGCAGCTATCGGGGCGGGGGGCAAGAGACCCAGTACTTC
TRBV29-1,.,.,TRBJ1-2,CSVDTGVGYGYTF,TGCAGCGTTGATACCGGGGTCGGCTATGGCTACACCTTC
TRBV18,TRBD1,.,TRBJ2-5,CASGGDRGRETQYF,TGTGCCAGCGGTGGGGACAGGGGGCGAGAGACCCAGTACTTC
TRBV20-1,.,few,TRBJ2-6,CSASGPGGSGANVLTF,TGCAGTGCTAGCGGACCTGGAGGGTCTGGGGCCAACGTCCTGACTTTC
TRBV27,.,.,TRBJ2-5,CASSPTPRDEVTQYF,TGTGCCAGCAGTCCGACCCCCCGGGACGAGGTGACCCAGTACTTC
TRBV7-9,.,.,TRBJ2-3,CASSQAGPTDTQYF,TGTGCCAGCAGCCAAGCAGGGCCGACAGATACGCAGTATTTT
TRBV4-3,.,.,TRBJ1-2,CASSHPGINYGYTF,TGCGCCAGCAGCCACCCCGGGATTAACTATGGCTACACCTTC
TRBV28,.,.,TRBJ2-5,CASSLSPLAPETQYF,TGTGCCAGCAGTTTATCCCCCCTAGCGCCAGAGACCCAGTACTTC
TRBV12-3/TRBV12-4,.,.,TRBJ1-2,CASSRQLLYGYTF,TGTGCCAGCAGCCGTCAGCTACTCTATGGCTACACCTTC
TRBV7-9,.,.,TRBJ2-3,CASSLASPRGATQYF,TGTGCCAGCAGCTTAGCCAGTCCTCGCGGGGCAACGCAGTATTTT
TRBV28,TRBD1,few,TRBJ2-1,CASRQGVNNEQFF,TGTGCCAGCAGACAGGGGGTCAACAATGAGCAGTTCTTC
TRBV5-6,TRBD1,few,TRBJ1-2,CASSLTGVGGYTF,TGTGCCAGCAGCTTGACAGGGGTTGGAGGCTACACCTTC
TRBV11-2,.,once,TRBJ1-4,CASSNSPNEKLFF,TGTGCCAGCAGTAACAGTCCTAATGAAAAACTGTTTTTT
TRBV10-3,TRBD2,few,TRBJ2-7,CAISESTRGTSGWYEQYF,TGTGCCATCAGTGAGTCGACTCGCGGGACTAGCGGGTGGTACGAGCAGTACTTC
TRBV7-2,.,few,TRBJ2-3,CASSLTGPLEDTQYF,TGTGCCAGCAGTTTAACAGGGCCACTCGAAGATACGCAGTATTTT
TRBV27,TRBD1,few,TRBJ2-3,CASSQQGVNTDTQYF,TGTGCCAGCAGCCAACAGGGGGTGAACACAGATACGCAGTATTTT
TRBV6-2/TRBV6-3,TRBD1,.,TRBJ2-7,CASSTGEGDYEQYF,TGTGCCAGCAGTACAGGGGAAGGAGACTACGAGCAGTACTTC
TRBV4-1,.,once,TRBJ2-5,CASSQVGPILETQYF,TGCGCCAGCAGCCAAGTCGGACCGATCCTGGAGACCCAGTACTTC